The 17 T cell receptor beta chains given below trace back to one sample, sequenced in a study of T cell repertoires in cytomegalovirus infection (dated by TCRdb to about 2019). The sequencing machine was an Illumina HiSeq 1500. Using fastp trimming at Q25 and MiXCR clonotype assembly, TCRdb reanalyzed the public sequencing data and kept in-frame beta chains. Every distinct CDR3 protein forms one entry, paired with its most common genes and DNA. The sample table records hundreds of thousands of distinct CDR3 sequences; 20% to 25% of these occur just once. The ten largest account for around 7.6% of the sample. Input material: CD8+ T cells from PBMCs. The receptors shown here come from a human donor in good health (CMV status not recorded). Some clones in this sample may be carry-over from other donors' samples.

V is TRBV25-1 and J is TRBJ1-4; D is perhaps TRBD1 (6 bases). Germline loops: CDR1 MGHDK, CDR2 SYGVNS. The CDR3 is 15 residues long. The V and J ends lost 4 bases and 7 bases respectively, with 16 bases between them. The CDR3 loop is CASSVWSGGIEKLFF. CDR3 coding DNA: TGTGCCAGCAGTGTCTGGTCCGGGGGCATTGAAAAACTGTTTTTT.

The rearrangement links TRBV6-1 to TRBJ2-5; 7 bases match TRBD2. Germline V CDR1 and CDR2: MNHNS, SASEGT. Trimming removed 8 bases from V and 1 base from J; junction bases left unmatched: 10. The CDR3 has 15 amino acids. CDR3 residues: CASLWGGELQETQYF. The CDR3 DNA reads TGTGCCAGCCTCTGGGGGGGGGAACTCCAAGAGACCCAGTACTTC.

V usage is TRBV6-5 and J usage is TRBJ2-3, with 9 positions matching TRBD2. This CDR3 contains 16 residues. Per germline, CDR1 MNHEY and CDR2 SVGAGI. V was clipped by 5 bases and J by 6 bases; unmatched bases: 12. The CDR3 coding sequence is TGTGCCAGCAGTCACTTCGGCGGGGGGGCCGTGGATACGCAGTATTTT. Translating gives CASSHFGGGAVDTQYF.

This clonotype was counted between two and nine times. This chain uses TRBV5-6 with TRBJ1-1, with TRBD1 as a possible D gene (5 bases). The CDR3 has 15 amino acids. Germline-derived CDR1 and CDR2 are SGHDT and YYEEEE. Trimming took off 0 bases at V and 1 base at J, with 10 bases between the two ends. In DNA form, the CDR3 reads TGTGCCAGCAGCTTGGTTTGGCAGGGGAACACTGAAGCTTTCTTT. It specifies CASSLVWQGNTEAFF.

This clonotype has just a few counts. The chain recombines TRBV7-6 with TRBJ1-4; tentatively, D is TRBD1 (6 bases). Deletions cut 1 base from V and 5 bases from J, with 11 bases between. The CDR3 extends over 15 amino acids. In germline, CDR1 is SGHVS, CDR2 FNYEAQ. CDR3 sequence (DNA): TGTGCCAGCAGCTTAGGCCAGGGGATGAATGAAAAACTGTTTTTT. This encodes CASSLGQGMNEKLFF.

The V gene is TRBV18, the J gene TRBJ2-5; D may correspond to TRBD1 or TRBD2 (5 bases each). Germline V gene sequence: CDR1 KGHSH, CDR2 LQKENI. V was clipped by 2 bases and J by 0 bases, with 25 bases between them. This CDR3 spans 20 amino acids. The CDR3 spells CASSPGGNKLTFGDQETQYF. In nucleotides, the CDR3 is TGTGCCAGCTCACCAGGGGGTAACAAACTCACTTTCGGAGACCAAGAGACCCAGTACTTC.

In this sample, this clonotype turned up many times. The rearrangement links TRBV7-2 to TRBJ1-1; D is perhaps TRBD1 (6 bases). In germline, CDR1 is SGHTA, CDR2 FQGNSA. V was pared by 5 bases and J by 0 bases, with 16 bases between. The CDR3 runs to 16 residues. Here the CDR3 DNA reads TGTGCCAGCAGCCCCCCGAGCAGGGGCATGAACACTGAAGCTTTCTTT. It specifies CASSPPSRGMNTEAFF.

This clonotype was picked up a small number of times. The chain has TRBV29-1 and TRBJ2-1; the D gene is possibly TRBD2 (6 bases). V was pared by 1 base and J by 0 bases, with 22 bases between. The germline V gene encodes CDR1 SQVTM and CDR2 ANQGSEA. The length of the CDR3 is 19 residues. The CDR3 region has the DNA TGCAGCGTTGAAGGGGGGGATGCGGTGACTATGATCTCCTACAATGAGCAGTTCTTC. Amino acids: CSVEGGDAVTMISYNEQFF.

This clonotype was seen a handful of times. The chain employs TRBV27 and TRBJ2-5; D remains unclear. CDR1 and CDR2 from the germline V gene are MNHEY and SMNVEV (reference sequence). Trimming shortened V by 8 bases and J by 5 bases, and 15 bases separated the two germline ends. The CDR3 totals 13 residues. CDR3 protein: CASRVAWAETQYF. The DNA for the CDR3 is TGTGCCAGCCGGGTAGCTTGGGCCGAGACCCAGTACTTC.

This clonotype was counted a few times. The chain is built from TRBV6-6 and TRBJ1-1, with D unresolved. Trimming removed 0 bases at V and 10 bases at J, with 12 bases between. Germline CDR1 and CDR2: MNHNY and SVGAGI (reference sequence). There are 13 residues in the CDR3. CDR3 sequence reads: CASSYSSGSSAFF. The CDR3 nucleotides are TGTGCCAGCAGTTACTCGTCGGGATCGTCAGCTTTCTTT.

The chain links TRBV13 to TRBJ2-3; 11 nucleotides agree with TRBD1. Germline-derived CDR1 and CDR2 are PRHDT and FYEKMQ (reference sequence). CDR3 size: 16 residues. With 5 bases clipped from V and 3 bases from J, the junction kept 7 bases outside the gene matches. The CDR3 sequence: CASSLGTGGRTDTQYF. The CDR3 nucleotides read TGTGCCAGCAGCCTCGGGACAGGGGGACGGACAGATACGCAGTATTTT. Variable domain in full (rest from reference TRBV13 and TRBJ2-3): AAGVIQSPRHLIKEKRETATLKCYPIPRHDTVYWYQQGPGQDPQFLISFYEKMQSDKGSIPDRFSAQQFSDYHSELNMSSLELGDSALYFCASSLGTGGRTDTQYFGPGTRLTVL.

This clonotype showed up just a few times. This chain uses TRBV7-6 with TRBJ2-4; 7 bases are a match to TRBD1. V was pared by 3 bases and J by 3 bases, with 8 bases of the junction left unmatched. CDR3 length: 16 residues. Germline CDR1 is SGHVS and CDR2 is FNYEAQ. CDR3 residues: CASSLTGKEVKNIQYF. CDR3 nucleotides: TGTGCCAGCAGCTTGACAGGGAAGGAGGTCAAAAACATTCAGTACTTC.

This sequence joins TRBV7-6 and TRBJ1-5, with TRBD1 identical over 8 bases. The length of the CDR3 is 17 residues. The germline V gene has CDR1 SGHVS and CDR2 FNYEAQ. V lost 4 bases and J lost 1; bases outside the gene matches: 9. The CDR3 here is CASSSHPGQESNQPQHF. The CDR3 DNA follows: TGTGCCAGCAGCTCCCACCCGGGACAGGAGAGCAATCAGCCCCAGCATTTT.

This clonotype was seen a few times. This chain uses TRBV12-3 or TRBV12-4 with TRBJ2-3; 14 positions agree with TRBD2. The CDR3 covers 15 residues. With V trimmed by 6 bases and J by 7 bases, 6 bases remained unmatched. The CDR3 bases are TGTGCCAGCAGCCTGGGACTAGCGGGGGCCCATACGCAGTATTTT. Protein: CASSLGLAGAHTQYF.

The V and J genes are TRBV28 and TRBJ1-1; unclear D gene. V lost 2 bases to trimming and J lost 2 bases, with 12 bases between them. The CDR3 consists of 15 residues. Germline V lookup: CDR1 MDHEN, CDR2 SYDVKM. CDR3 amino acids: CASSLQRAVNTEAFF. The DNA of the CDR3 is TGTGCCAGCAGTTTACAGAGGGCCGTTAACACTGAAGCTTTCTTT.

The V call is TRBV12-5, the J call TRBJ2-2; the D gene is possibly TRBD2 (6 bases). V lost 2 bases and J 5 bases, leaving 12 bases between the germline ends. In germline, CDR1 is LGHNT, CDR2 FRNRAP. CDR3 length: 15 residues. Written as DNA, the CDR3 is TGTGCTAGTGGTTTGCTCGGGGGACGGACCGGGGAGCTGTTTTTT. This gives the protein CASGLLGGRTGELFF.

This clonotype was detected a few times. The rearrangement uses TRBV7-9 and TRBJ2-2; D not certain. The germline CDR1 and CDR2 sequences are SEHNR and FQNEAQ (reference sequence). V was pared by 4 bases and J by 3 bases, with 9 bases between. The CDR3 runs 14 residues. CDR3 amino acids: CASSSTLYTGELFF. CDR3 coding DNA: TGTGCCAGCAGCTCGACTTTATACACCGGGGAGCTGTTTTTT.